This TCR beta chain originates from a study of cytomegalovirus exposure and HLA in healthy donors. Study-wide background: For the roughly 370 genotyped donors, about 81% fell within the Caucasian-associated ancestry cluster. Study results and caveats: Later analysis demonstrated an association between a missense DCLRE1C variant and TCR beta V- and J-gene trimming. In a later analysis, parvovirus B19, influenza, CMV and Epstein-Barr virus appeared linked to several top co-occurrence clusters. Later analysis placed DRB1 highest and HLA-C lowest in TCR association rates, which differed by HLA locus.

Trimming stripped 1 base from V and 7 bases from J, with 16 bases between. The CDR3 consists of 15 residues. Germline-derived CDR1 and CDR2 are MGHRA and YSYEKL. This clone was found once. Its antigen is undetermined. Amplification used 60 Vbeta primers and 13 Jbeta primers. Data came from immunoSEQ multiplex PCR; TCRdb stores just in-frame clones and leaves some out. The sample consists of 170,000 or so clones, about three quarters of them appearing once. V usage is TRBV4-1 and J usage is TRBJ1-1; D remains ambiguous. Input material: PBMCs. The TCR comes from a woman aged 30 to 39 in good health and CMV-seropositive. Here the CDR3 DNA reads TGCGCCAGCAGCCAAGCAGAAATTCCTTCCAGTGAAGCTTTCTTT. This encodes CASSQAEIPSSEAFF.